This TCR beta chain was captured by sequencing in a study of metastatic and nonmetastatic thyroid tumors. Study overall: Repertoires of blood and of tissue (tumor or nodule) from malignant and benign thyroid patients were compared.

The CDR3 totals 17 residues. CDR1 and CDR2 from the germline V gene are MNHEY and SMNVEV (reference sequence). The ends lost 3 bases at V and 5 bases at J; junction bases unmatched: 9. This clone was picked up many times. Its antigen is as yet unknown. In the original processing: Variation in CDR3 across clinicopathological groups served as the basis for constructing a distant-metastasis classifier in papillary thyroid cancer. With MiXCR, TCRdb called clones anew from the PCR reads. In this record, the V and J calls reflect TCRdb's handling and not the investigators' own analysis. The sample yields about 40,000 clones, about 15% seen once. No patient received treatment before thyroid surgery. Study findings and constraints: When malignant thyroid tumors were compared with benign nodules, TCR beta diversity was reportedly significantly higher in the malignant tumors. This held in both blood and tumor samples.

The chain recombines TRBV27 with TRBJ2-5; 13 nucleotides line up with TRBD2. The TCR originated in a female donor with papillary thyroid cancer or a benign thyroid nodule (not recorded which). Some clones in this sample may be carry-over from other donors' samples. The sequenced material came from blood. This CDR3 reads CASSLTGLAGVGETQYF. Here the CDR3 DNA reads TGTGCCAGCAGTTTGACTGGACTAGCGGGAGTTGGGGAGACCCAGTACTTC.